This TCR beta chain was identified in a study of blood T cell repertoires in COVID-19. The protocol was immunoSEQ multiplex PCR, while the TCRdb copy is restricted to in-frame clones and leaves out a portion. The repertoire holds around 150,000 clones, just under 90% seen once, with 9% to 12% in the top ten. Sequencing used peripheral blood. This clonotype originated in a woman in her 70s with COVID-19, enrolled during active disease.

The CDR3: CASSPTSGGQETQYF. In DNA, the CDR3 is TGTGCCAGCTCACCGACTAGCGGGGGACAAGAGACCCAGTACTTC. The chain recombines TRBV18 with TRBJ2-5; 12 bases align to TRBD2. Looked up from germline, CDR1 is KGHSH and CDR2 is LQKENI. The junction had 1 base not matched to a gene; V was cut back by 3 bases and J by 2 bases. CDR3 size: 15 residues.